Sequencing of this T cell receptor (beta chain) was carried out in a study of blood T cell repertoires in COVID-19. Individuals drawn from under 30 US areas were roughly 18 to 89 years old. Clinical history as reported by participants underpinned cohort assignment. CDR1 is MNHNY and CDR2 is SVGAGI in the germline V gene (reference sequence). CDR3 length equals 15 residues. V lost 6 bases and J lost 2, with 16 bases in between. As handled by the study authors: Nucleated cell counts were estimated from reference gene primer amplification. The protocol was immunoSEQ multiplex PCR, while the TCRdb copy is restricted to in-frame clones and leaves out a portion. Clone size and the V and J calls come from that table; the DNA yielded D and trimming. Of nearly 200,000 clones listed, around 82% are singletons.

The chain joins TRBV6-6 to TRBJ1-1; perhaps TRBD1 as D (5 bases). The source of this sequence is a man in his forties who had recovered from COVID-19. The sample comprised PBMCs or T cells enriched from blood (not recorded which). The CDR3 spells CASSRKVRVNTEAFF. CDR3 DNA: TGTGCCAGCAGCCGAAAAGTCAGGGTCAACACTGAAGCTTTCTTT.